This record looks at one T cell receptor beta chain sequence and its context. At the DNA level, this CDR3 is encoded by other sequences in the same sample as well. Per the study methods: Cell counts per sample came from amplifying reference gene primers. Using immunoSEQ multiplex PCR, the repertoire was profiled, and TCRdb retains in-frame clones only, with some absent. V and J calls and clone size are as listed in that table; D and trimming were resolved from the DNA. Among some 190,000 clones listed, around 88% were seen once. The data belong to a study of blood T cell repertoires in COVID-19. In germline, CDR1 is SGHNT, CDR2 YYREEE (reference sequence). The V end was cut by 0 bases, the J end by 2 bases, with 8 bases between. The CDR3 is made up of 14 amino acids.

Sequencing used peripheral blood. The TCR originated in a man between 18 and 29 years old with active or convalescent COVID-19. This chain connects TRBV5-4 to TRBJ1-2; the D is unclear. The DNA of the CDR3 is TGTGCCAGCAGCTTGGAGGCAGGAAACTATGGCTACACCTTC. This encodes CASSLEAGNYGYTF. The full variable domain, with the rest looked up from reference TRBV5-4 and TRBJ1-2, is ETGVTQSPTHLIKTRGQQVTLRCSSQSGHNTVSWYQQALGQGPQFIFQYYREEENGRGNFPPRFSGLQFPNYSSELNVNALELDDSALYLCASSLEAGNYGYTFGSGTRLTVV.